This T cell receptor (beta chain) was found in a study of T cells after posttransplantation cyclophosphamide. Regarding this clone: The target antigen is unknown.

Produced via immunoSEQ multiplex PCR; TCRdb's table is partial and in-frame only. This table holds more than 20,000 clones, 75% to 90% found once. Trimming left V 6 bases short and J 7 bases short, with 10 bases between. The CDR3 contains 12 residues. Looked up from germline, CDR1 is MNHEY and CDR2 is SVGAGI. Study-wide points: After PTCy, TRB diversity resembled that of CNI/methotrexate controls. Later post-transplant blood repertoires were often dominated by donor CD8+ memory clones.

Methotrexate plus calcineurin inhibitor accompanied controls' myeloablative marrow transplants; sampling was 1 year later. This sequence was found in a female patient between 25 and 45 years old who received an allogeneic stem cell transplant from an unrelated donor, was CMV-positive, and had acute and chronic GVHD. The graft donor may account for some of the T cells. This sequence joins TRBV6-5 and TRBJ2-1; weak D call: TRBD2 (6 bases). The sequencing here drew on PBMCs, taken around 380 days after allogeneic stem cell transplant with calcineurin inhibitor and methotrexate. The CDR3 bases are TGTGCCAGCAGCCGGAGGGGAAATGAGCAGTTCTTC. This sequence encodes CASSRRGNEQFF.